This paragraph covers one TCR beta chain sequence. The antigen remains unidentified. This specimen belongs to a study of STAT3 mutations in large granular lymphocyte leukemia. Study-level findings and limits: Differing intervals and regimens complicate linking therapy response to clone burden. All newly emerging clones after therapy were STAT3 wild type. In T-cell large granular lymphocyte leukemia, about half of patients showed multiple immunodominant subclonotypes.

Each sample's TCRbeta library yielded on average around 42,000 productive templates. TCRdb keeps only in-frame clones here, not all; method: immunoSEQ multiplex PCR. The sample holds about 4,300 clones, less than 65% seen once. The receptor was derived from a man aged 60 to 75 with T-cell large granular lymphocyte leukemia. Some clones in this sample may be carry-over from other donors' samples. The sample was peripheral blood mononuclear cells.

In DNA form, the CDR3 reads TGTGCAGGGCAAGAATGGGGTAGAGCAGATACGCAGTATTTT. Translation gives CAGQEWGRADTQYF. The chain joins TRBV7-9 to TRBJ2-3; D remains unclear. This CDR3 contains 14 residues. The germline gives CDR1 SEHNR, CDR2 FQNEAQ (reference sequence).